This T cell receptor (beta chain) was identified during a study of blood T cell repertoires in COVID-19. Study-wide context: The origin of the acute and convalescent COVID-19 samples was the United States, Italy and Spain. Sample material is recorded as cDNA or gDNA derived from T cells, B-cell-depleted T cells, or PBMCs.

As processed by the authors: Estimation of nucleated cell counts was performed using reference gene primer amplification. Profiling relied on immunoSEQ multiplex PCR, and the TCRdb table lists in-frame clones only, not all of them. From that table come the V and J calls and clone size; the DNA was used to work out D and trimming. The table shows roughly 120,000 clones, with less than 80% occurring only once. CDR1 is KGHDR and CDR2 is SFDVKD in the germline V gene. This CDR3 has 16 amino acids. Trimming cost V 4 bases and J 1 base; bases outside gene matches: 6. This clonotype was sampled from a man over 45 with acute or convalescent COVID-19. This chain joins TRBV24-1 and TRBJ2-3, with 8 bases aligning to TRBD1. Sequenced sample: peripheral blood. The CDR3 DNA is TGTGCCACCAGTGAGACAGGGGACTGGGGCACAGATACGCAGTATTTT. Residues: CATSETGDWGTDTQYF.